This T cell receptor beta chain came from a study of identical twins. TCRdb redid the calling of the 5' RACE reads with MiXCR, one entry per CDR3 protein. The table shows some 1,700,000 distinct CDR3 sequences, with around 33% occurring only once. This clonotype was seen a single time. The antigen is unknown. CDR1 and CDR2 (germline): DFQATT, SNEGSKA (reference sequence). The CDR3 is 15 amino acids. Study-wide points: Monozygotic twins shared more out-of-frame TCR alpha than recombination models predicted. An excess of low generation probability was shown by twin-shared out-of-frame alpha sequences. Instead of following the same donors, the conclusions were based on cross-sectional statistical analysis.

The rearrangement uses TRBV20-1 and TRBJ2-5; TRBD2 is a possible D gene (6 bases). TRBJ2-4 explains the end of the DNA better; the J call may be wrong. The TCR originated in a newborn girl in good health. Sequencing was done on a sample of cord blood. The CDR3, as DNA: TGCAGTGCCGCCGGGACTCTCGTGGCCAAAAACATTCAGTACTTC. This codes for CSAAGTLVAKNIQYF.